A selection of T cell receptor beta chains follows, all from one sample in a study of blood T cell repertoires in COVID-19. Repertoires were generated with immunoSEQ multiplex PCR, while TCRdb's copy carries only in-frame clones and drops some. Here the sample spans 300,000 or so clones, roughly 88% being singletons. The sequenced material came from peripheral blood. These receptor sequences come from a woman under 40 who had recovered from COVID-19. Each CDR3 is given with its conserved first and last residue. Rows may omit the clone size; those that give it use once, few, many or a size class.

v_call cdr3_length clone_size cdr3_aa
TRBV6-5 14 - CASRLLAGVNEQFF
TRBV3-1/TRBV3-2 18 - CASSQAVRRGGLTGELFF
TRBV6-2/TRBV6-3 17 - CASSYGTGGYSNQPQHF
TRBV5-1 15 - CASSLGQGSSGELFF
TRBV7-9 12 - CASSLGEETQYF
TRBV2 14 - CASRGTVRGEKLFF
TRBV27 15 once CASRLQGASSYEQYF
TRBV30 15 - CAWNEPGQGTEKLFF
TRBV2 14 - CASSEEQGNEKLFF
TRBV6-5 14 - CASSPDGQGHGYTF
TRBV14 17 - CASSQEGGDRGTGELFF
TRBV27 18 - CASSSLGTGQAVYQPQHF
TRBV5-3 14 - CASPPGPHRNEQFF
TRBV3-1/TRBV3-2 16 - CASSSLSGRGGDEQFF
TRBV7-2 15 - CASSFTVGNLYEQYF
TRBV10-3 15 - CAINLGPPGANVLTF
TRBV5-1 14 - CASSLAGQEYGYTF
TRBV9 14 - CASSVENFMDTQYF
TRBV27 14 - CASNKRGGTDTQYF
TRBV6-6 13 - CASRDDRNTEAFF
TRBV30 16 - CAWSLDLAGGPDTQYF
TRBV7-3 12 - CASSLTGGEQFF
TRBV4-3 16 - CASSHRLGQGNSPLHF
TRBV30 16 - CAWSVVLAGGWNEQFF
TRBV4-1 14 - CASSQGTGVQPQHF
TRBV19 18 - CASSDGTSGGPSYNEQFF
TRBV24-1 18 - CATSDLRTGTGVMYEQFF
TRBV11-2 14 - CASSLVGGDTEAFF
TRBV2 18 - CASKVAGQGFSGANVLTF
TRBV7-2 15 - CASSSTGGQSDTQYF
TRBV15 16 - CATSRPSGEFREKLFF
TRBV28 15 once CASSLLAGNNEKLFF
TRBV28 14 - CASSLTGSGNTIYF
TRBV24-1 16 - CATSESGTGHTDTQYF
TRBV4-1 14 - CASSQPGQGGGYTF
TRBV28 13 - CASRNGVTDTQYF
TRBV5-1 14 once CASVAGTSTDTQYF
TRBV4-1 17 - CASSQDHLASGTDTQYF
TRBV21-1 13 few CANPGHLRTEAFF
TRBV3-1/TRBV3-2 19 - CASSQDPREPTYPGETQYF
TRBV28 12 - CATRGAALTQYF
TRBV12-2 16 - CASRSPRRGNNQPQHF
TRBV6-1 14 once CASSERAGGGEQYF
TRBV20-1 13 - CSASLAGQETQYF
TRBV7-2 15 - CASSLAKTANYGYTF
TRBV29-1 17 - CSVLTTGGQGGTIGYTF
TRBV19 11 - CASSIRETQYF
TRBV9 14 - CASSVGDNQETQYF
TRBV27 16 - CASSPAAGIMSYEQYF
TRBV7-2 16 - CASSLEGASNTGELFF
TRBV6-5 13 - CASSYGSTYEQYF
TRBV28 12 - CASGTGNSPLHF
TRBV2 16 - CASLGASGASYNEQFF
TRBV28 14 - CASRLGGAAYEQYF
TRBV29-1 13 - CSVMYSEDTEAFF
TRBV5-1 15 - CASSTNRVGNEKLFF
TRBV7-2 15 - CASSHGGARNTEAFF
TRBV28 15 once CASSVDRGTNYGYTF
TRBV12-3/TRBV12-4 11 once CASSKLVEQFF
TRBV27 15 - CASSQTGTGNTEAFF